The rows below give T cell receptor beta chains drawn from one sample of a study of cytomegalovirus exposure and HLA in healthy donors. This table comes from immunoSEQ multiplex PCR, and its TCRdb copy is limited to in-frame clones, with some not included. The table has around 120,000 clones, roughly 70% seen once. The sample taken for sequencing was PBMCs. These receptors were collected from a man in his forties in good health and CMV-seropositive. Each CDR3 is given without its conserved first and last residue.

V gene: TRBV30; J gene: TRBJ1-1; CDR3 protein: AWSAGIMNTEAF
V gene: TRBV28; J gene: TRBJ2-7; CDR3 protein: ASMAGGPRYEQY
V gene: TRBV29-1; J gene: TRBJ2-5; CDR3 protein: SVQGAGETQY
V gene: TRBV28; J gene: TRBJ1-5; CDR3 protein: ASSSYSGQGNQPQH
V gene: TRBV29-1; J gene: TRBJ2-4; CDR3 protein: SVEDPGRAENIQY
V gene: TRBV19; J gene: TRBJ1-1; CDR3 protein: ASSTTGGTEAF
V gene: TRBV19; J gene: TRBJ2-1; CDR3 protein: ASNTGLAGGLGEQF
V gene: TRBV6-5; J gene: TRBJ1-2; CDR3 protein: ASRDRGGSYT
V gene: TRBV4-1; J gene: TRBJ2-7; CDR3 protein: ASSQALTGASYEQY
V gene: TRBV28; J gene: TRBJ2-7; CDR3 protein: ASSKGPYEQY
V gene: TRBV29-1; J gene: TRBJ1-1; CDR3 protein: SVAFFSRIGTEAF
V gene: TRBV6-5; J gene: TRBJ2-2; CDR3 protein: ASSYPRAGELF
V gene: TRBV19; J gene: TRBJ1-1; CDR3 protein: ASSGGAYTEAF
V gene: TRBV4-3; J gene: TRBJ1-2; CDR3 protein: ASSRDRTNYGYT
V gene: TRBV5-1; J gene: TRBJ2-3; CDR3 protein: ASSLQSGPDTQY
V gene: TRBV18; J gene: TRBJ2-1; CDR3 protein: ASSPAGTSGGNYNEQF
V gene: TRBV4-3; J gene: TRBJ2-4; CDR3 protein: ASSHPRVSKNIQY
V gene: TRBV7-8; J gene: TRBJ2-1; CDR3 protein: ASSVTGSYNEQF
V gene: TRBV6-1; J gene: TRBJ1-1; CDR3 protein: ASSGSGTGEGLEAF
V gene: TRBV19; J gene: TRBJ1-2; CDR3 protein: ASSPRQGAAGYT
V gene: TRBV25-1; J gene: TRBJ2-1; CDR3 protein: ASRPPSDVEQF
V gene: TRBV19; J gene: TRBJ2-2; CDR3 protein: ASKGQRNTGELF
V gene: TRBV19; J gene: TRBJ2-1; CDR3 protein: ASSIAQGGLTYNEQF
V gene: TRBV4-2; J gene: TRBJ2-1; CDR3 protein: ASSQDGAGATNEQF
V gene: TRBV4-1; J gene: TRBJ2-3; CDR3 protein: ASSRRDRGTDTQY
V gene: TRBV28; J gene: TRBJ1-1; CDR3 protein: AIVGQGITEAF
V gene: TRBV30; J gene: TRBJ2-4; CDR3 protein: AWNTLRVSTASGKNIQY
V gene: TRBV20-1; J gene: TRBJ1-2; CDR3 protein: SVGQGHGYT
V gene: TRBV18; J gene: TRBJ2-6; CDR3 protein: ASSPQSSGANVLT
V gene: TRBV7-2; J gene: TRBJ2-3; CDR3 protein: ASSSDRNLWDTQY
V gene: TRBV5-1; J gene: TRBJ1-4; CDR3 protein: ASSLVAGLEKLF
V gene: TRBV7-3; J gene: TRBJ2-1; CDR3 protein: ASSPTGGLWNEQF
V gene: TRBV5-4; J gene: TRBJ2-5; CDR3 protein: ASSFPRGEAETQY
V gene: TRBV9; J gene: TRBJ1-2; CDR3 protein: ASSVNQDGNHYYYGYT
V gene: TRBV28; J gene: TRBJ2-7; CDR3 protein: ASSYPSGVPGEQY
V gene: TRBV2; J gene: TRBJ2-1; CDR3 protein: AAWTRRGNEQF
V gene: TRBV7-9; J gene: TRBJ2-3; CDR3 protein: ASSFQAGGRTDTQY
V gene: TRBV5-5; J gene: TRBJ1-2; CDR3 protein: ASSFGQGSGYT
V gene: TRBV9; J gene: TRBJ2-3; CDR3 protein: ASSVPGTDTQY
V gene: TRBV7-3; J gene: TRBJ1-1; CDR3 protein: ASSSTAMNTEAF
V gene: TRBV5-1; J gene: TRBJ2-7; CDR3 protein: ASSLAGVGEQY
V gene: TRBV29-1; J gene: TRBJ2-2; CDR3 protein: SVSDRVQATGELF
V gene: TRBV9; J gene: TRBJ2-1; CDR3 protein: ASSVAPGDEQF
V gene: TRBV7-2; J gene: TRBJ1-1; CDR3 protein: ASSLDRETEAF
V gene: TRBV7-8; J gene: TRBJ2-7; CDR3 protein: ASSSAWGSKSSYEQY
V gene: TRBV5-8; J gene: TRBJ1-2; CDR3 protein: ASSRSGFGYT
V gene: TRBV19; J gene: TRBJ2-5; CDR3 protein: ASSPTGQETQY
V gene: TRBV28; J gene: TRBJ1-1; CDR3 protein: ASRYRAGNTEAF
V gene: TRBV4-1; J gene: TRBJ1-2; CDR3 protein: ASSQEGGGNYGYT
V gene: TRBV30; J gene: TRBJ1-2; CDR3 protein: AWSIGGADVGGYT
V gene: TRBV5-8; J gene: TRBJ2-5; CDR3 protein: ASSRGQGSQETQY
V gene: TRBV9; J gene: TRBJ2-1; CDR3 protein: ASSEGTSGIYNEQF
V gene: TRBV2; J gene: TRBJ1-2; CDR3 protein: ASSFGQGDGYT
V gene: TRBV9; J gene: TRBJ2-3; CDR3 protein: ASSVGVTPTDTQY
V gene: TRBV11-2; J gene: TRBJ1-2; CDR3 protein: ASSLAPRTGHNYGYT
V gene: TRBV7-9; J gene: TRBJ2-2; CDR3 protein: ASSGLGLAGAGELF
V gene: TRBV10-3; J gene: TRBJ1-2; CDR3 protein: AIRSRGGRPSYGYT
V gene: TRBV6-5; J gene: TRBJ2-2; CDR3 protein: ASSRLPNTGELF
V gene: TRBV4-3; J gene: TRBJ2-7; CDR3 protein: ASSQDQWAASYEQY